The TCR beta chain under discussion was sequenced for a study of CD8+ T cells in alopecia areata. About the study: Tofacitinib ran 6 to 18 months, followed by 6 months off drug.

Treatment reported: oral pan-JAK inhibitor, 5-10 mg twice daily. From alopecia areata patients, lesional scalp punch biopsies and peripheral blood were collected. Trimming cost V 2 bases and J 6 bases; bases outside gene matches: 7. The CDR3 spans 15 residues. Germline V CDR1 and CDR2: MNHEY, SMNVEV (reference sequence). This clone has just one count. Sequencing templates came from extracted RNA that was reverse transcribed into cDNA. The protocol was immunoSEQ multiplex PCR, while the TCRdb copy is restricted to in-frame clones and leaves out a portion. This sample has under 250,000 clones; more than 55% occur once, and the top ten carry roughly 1.2%.

The chain combines TRBV27 with TRBJ2-1, with 7 nucleotides matching TRBD2. Sequenced material: CD4+ T cells sorted from blood, taken at approximately week 42, from a patient treated with tofacitinib. The sequence came from a human donor with alopecia areata. CDR3 DNA sequence: TGTGCCAGCAGTTTAGGGCTAGCGGTCCGCAATGAGCAGTTCTTC. It yields the protein CASSLGLAVRNEQFF.